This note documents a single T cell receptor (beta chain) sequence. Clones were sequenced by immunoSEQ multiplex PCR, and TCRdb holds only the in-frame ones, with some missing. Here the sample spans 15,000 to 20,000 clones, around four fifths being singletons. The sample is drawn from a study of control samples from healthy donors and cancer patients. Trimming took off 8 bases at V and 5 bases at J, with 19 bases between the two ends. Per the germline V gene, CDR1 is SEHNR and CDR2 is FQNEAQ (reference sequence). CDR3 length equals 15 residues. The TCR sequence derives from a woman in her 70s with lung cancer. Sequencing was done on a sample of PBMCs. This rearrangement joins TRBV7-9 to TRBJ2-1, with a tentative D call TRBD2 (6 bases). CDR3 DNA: TGTGCCAGCGCCGGACGGGAGCCCCTCAACAATGAGCAGTTCTTC. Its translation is CASAGREPLNNEQFF.